One T cell receptor beta chain is described in this entry. This sample was taken from a study of blood T cell repertoires in COVID-19. Study in general: The United States, Italy and Spain provided the acute and convalescent COVID-19 samples. The cDNA or gDNA used as material had been derived from T cells, B-cell-depleted T cells, or PBMCs.

This CDR3 is built from 18 residues. V was pared by 2 bases and J by 0 bases, with 11 bases of the junction left unmatched. Germline lookup yields CDR1 LNHDA and CDR2 SQIVND (reference sequence). Per the authors' pipeline: It was from reference gene primer amplification that nucleated cell counts were estimated. The method was immunoSEQ multiplex PCR; TCRdb's version includes in-frame clones alone and lacks a portion of them. V and J calls and clone size are those listed in that table; D and trimming were worked out from the DNA. Here the sample spans just over 250,000 clones, around 86% being singletons.

The clonotype comes from a man in his forties or fifties who had recovered from COVID-19. This sequence joins TRBV19 and TRBJ2-7; 9 bases fit TRBD2. Sequencing was done on a sample of peripheral blood. The CDR3 sequence is CASSIKGSGGEISYEQYF. CDR3 bases: TGTGCCAGTAGTATAAAGGGTAGCGGGGGCGAAATCTCCTACGAGCAGTACTTC.